This T cell receptor beta chain came from a study of cytomegalovirus exposure and HLA in healthy donors. The study ran its PCR with 60 Vbeta and 13 Jbeta primers. Measured with immunoSEQ multiplex PCR; TCRdb has only the in-frame clones, and not every one. This sample's table reports roughly 70,000 clones. Broader study findings: In a later analysis, at a false discovery rate of 0.05, 15,000 to 20,000 TCR beta sequences were associated with HLA alleles. The productive fraction for most TCR beta V segments was about 87% or about 30% in an earlier analysis.

This CDR3 spans 16 amino acids. V trimming: 3 bases; J trimming: 2 bases; junction bases outside the gene matches: 8. Germline assignment: CDR1 SGDLS and CDR2 YYNGEE. In the case of this clone: Its antigen is currently unknown.

The V call is TRBV9, the J call TRBJ2-3; TRBD2 matches 8 bases. Sequenced material: PBMCs. The TCR was taken from a female donor in good health and CMV-seropositive. The CDR3 bases are TGTGCCAGCAGCGCTATCGAGCGGGAGATCACAGATACGCAGTATTTT. The encoded protein is CASSAIEREITDTQYF.